The 24 T cell receptor beta chains presented below share a single source sample, sequenced in a study of T-cell memory formation after mild COVID-19. TCRdb redid the calling of the 5' RACE reads with MiXCR, one entry per CDR3 protein. Here the sample spans 120,000 to 150,000 distinct CDR3 sequences, about 14% being singletons. Sequenced material: PBMCs or a T cell subset sorted from them (not recorded which). The receptors stem from an adult woman who had mild COVID-19 (a few samples of this study predate the infection). Cell type and time point are not known.

This clonotype was detected only a few times. The chain recombines TRBV28 with TRBJ2-2; D gene unclear. The CDR3 sequence is 13 residues long. Germline V lookup: CDR1 MDHEN, CDR2 SYDVKM. V gave up 1 base and J gave up 7 bases, with 7 bases separating them. The DNA of the CDR3 is TGTGCCAGCAGTTTATTGGGTAACGGGGAGCTGTTTTTT. Encoded protein: CASSLLGNGELFF.

The chain employs TRBV21-1 and TRBJ1-3; TRBD1 is taken as the D call from the table, unchecked against the DNA. TRBV21-1 is a listed pseudogene. The CDR3 has 14 amino acids. CDR3 loop: CASSGQVSGNTIYF. In DNA, the CDR3 is TGTGCCAGCAGCGGACAGGTCTCTGGAAACACCATATATTTT.

The chain recombines TRBV2 with TRBJ2-5; D is unresolved. The germline V and J ends were trimmed by 1 base and 3 bases, with 9 bases remaining between them. Germline CDR1 reads SNHLY; CDR2 reads FYNNEI. CDR3 length: 14 residues. This chain's CDR3 is CASSEDSAEETQYF. The DNA of the CDR3 is TGTGCCAGCAGTGAAGATTCGGCAGAAGAGACCCAGTACTTC.

This clonotype was seen a handful of times. This CDR3 reads CASSYAQMNTEAFF. CDR3 nucleotide sequence: TGTGCCAGCAGTTACGCACAAATGAACACTGAAGCTTTCTTT. This chain uses TRBV6-2 or TRBV6-3 with TRBJ1-1; D gene uncertain. This CDR3 is 14 amino acids long. CDR1 and CDR2 (germline): MNHEY, SVGEGT. V was pared by 2 bases and J by 0 bases, with 7 bases between.

This clonotype was counted ten times or more. The CDR3 DNA is TGTGCCAGCAGCTCGGACTATGGGGGTTACGAGCAGTACTTC. Translation gives CASSSDYGGYEQYF. The chain couples TRBV11-2 to TRBJ2-7; tentatively, D is TRBD2 (6 bases). V dropped 4 bases and J dropped 4 bases, with 14 bases sitting between them. Per the germline V gene, CDR1 is SGHAT and CDR2 is FQNNGV. The CDR3 has 14 amino acids.

This clonotype was counted only a few times. The chain carries TRBV4-2 and TRBJ2-1; 11 bases map to TRBD2. Germline V gene sequence: CDR1 LGHNA, CDR2 YNFKEQ. With V trimmed by 4 bases and J by 2 bases, 4 bases remained unmatched. This CDR3 comprises 16 residues. Here the CDR3 reads CASSRTSGSTYNEQFF. The CDR3 DNA follows: TGTGCCAGCAGCCGAACTAGCGGGAGCACCTACAATGAGCAGTTCTTC.

This clonotype was detected a few times. The chain recombines TRBV9 with TRBJ2-5, with D perhaps matching TRBD1 or TRBD2 (5 bases each). V lost 3 bases, J lost 1 base, and 16 bases lay in between. Germline loops: CDR1 SGDLS, CDR2 YYNGEE. This CDR3 spans 16 amino acids. The CDR3 here is CASSGHLGPLQETQYF. In DNA, the CDR3 is TGTGCCAGCAGCGGCCATTTGGGACCCCTCCAAGAGACCCAGTACTTC.

The chain carries TRBV2 and TRBJ1-6; D gene uncertain. Germline loops: CDR1 SNHLY, CDR2 FYNNEI. V was clipped by 1 base and J by 0 bases, with 13 bases between them. The CDR3 contains 18 residues. CDR3 bases: TGTGCCAGCAGTGAAGTAGGCACCCAGAGCTCCTATAATTCACCCCTCCACTTT. It codes for CASSEVGTQSSYNSPLHF. Using reference TRBV2 and TRBJ1-6 for the parts outside the CDR3, the full variable domain is EPEVTQTPSHQVTQMGQEVILRCVPISNHLYFYWYRQILGQKVEFLVSFYNNEISEKSEIFDDQFSVERPDGSNFTLKIRSTKLEDSAMYFCASSEVGTQSSYNSPLHFGNGTRLTVT.

In its sample, this clonotype was seen many times. This chain connects TRBV20-1 to TRBJ1-5, with 7 bases identical to TRBD1. The ends lost 4 bases at V and 4 bases at J; junction bases unmatched: 7. The CDR3 covers 14 residues. CDR1 DFQATT and CDR2 SNEGSKA come from the germline V gene (reference sequence). The CDR3 here is CSANLGQRNQPQHF. As DNA, the CDR3 is TGCAGTGCTAACCTGGGACAGCGGAATCAGCCCCAGCATTTT.

This clonotype was found a few times. The chain is built from TRBV7-8 and TRBJ1-6; no definite D call. The CDR3 contains 14 residues. Germline V gene lookup returns CDR1 SGHVS and CDR2 FQNEAQ. V lost 2 bases and J 6 bases, leaving 8 bases between the germline ends. The CDR3 DNA reads as TGTGCCAGCAGCTTAAGAGAGGGTAATTCACCCCTCCACTTT. It is translated as CASSLREGNSPLHF.

This clonotype came up many times. V gene TRBV7-6 combines with J gene TRBJ2-1; 7 bases fit TRBD1. The CDR3 spans 17 residues. Trimming at V came to 4 bases and at J to 0 bases, leaving 9 bases not matched to a gene. Germline CDR1 is SGHVS and CDR2 is FNYEAQ. The DNA of the CDR3 is TGTGCCAGCAGCTCGACAGGGAGCAGAAGCTCCTACAATGAGCAGTTCTTC. Residues: CASSSTGSRSSYNEQFF. The full variable domain, completed using reference TRBV7-6 and TRBJ2-1, is GAGVSQSPRYKVTKRGQDVALRCDPISGHVSLYWYRQALGQGPEFLTYFNYEAQQDKSGLPNDRFSAERPEGSISTLTIQRTEQRDSAMYRCASSSTGSRSSYNEQFFGPGTRLTVL.

The table lists this clonotype with a few counts. The rearrangement uses TRBV4-2 and TRBJ1-5; 11 bases match TRBD1. The CDR3 consists of 18 residues. The junction had 7 bases not matched to a gene; V was cut back by 0 bases and J by 3 bases. From germline, CDR1 is LGHNA and CDR2 YNFKEQ. This CDR3 reads CASSQDEGQGVTNQPQHF. The CDR3 DNA sequence: TGTGCCAGCAGCCAAGATGAGGGACAGGGGGTAACCAATCAGCCCCAGCATTTT.

This clonotype was detected many times. The V gene is TRBV9, the J gene TRBJ2-1; D might be TRBD1 or TRBD2, each matching 5 bases. CDR1 and CDR2 (germline): SGDLS, YYNGEE. Trimming shortened V by 0 bases and J by 6 bases, and 7 bases separated the two germline ends. The CDR3 is made up of 13 amino acids. Written as DNA, the CDR3 is TGTGCCAGCAGCGTAGGGGACGGCAATGAGCAGTTCTTC. This encodes CASSVGDGNEQFF.

This clonotype was seen many times. The chain has TRBV18 and TRBJ2-3, with 8 bases aligning to TRBD2. V shed 3 bases, J shed 5 bases, and the junction held 4 bases outside the gene matches. This CDR3 contains 14 residues. Germline CDR1 is KGHSH and CDR2 is LQKENI. The CDR3 loop is CASSPPGGGDTQYF. The CDR3 bases are TGTGCCAGCTCACCTCCGGGAGGGGGAGATACGCAGTATTTT.

This chain uses TRBV12-3 or TRBV12-4 with TRBJ2-5; no firm D call. There are 14 residues in the CDR3. V was shortened by 3 bases and J by 5 bases, with 13 bases between the two germline ends. CDR3 nucleotides: TGTGCCAGCAGTTTCAAAGGGTTCGGGGAGACCCAGTACTTC. It specifies CASSFKGFGETQYF.

This clonotype occurred a few times. The rearrangement joins TRBV2 to TRBJ1-1; TRBD1 is a possible D gene (6 bases). CDR3 size: 16 residues. Looked up from germline, CDR1 is SNHLY and CDR2 is FYNNEI. The germline V and J ends were trimmed by 7 bases and 1 base, with 19 bases remaining between them. The chain's CDR3 is CASTYGVGTTNTEAFF. Written as DNA, the CDR3 is TGTGCCAGCACATACGGGGTAGGGACAACGAACACTGAAGCTTTCTTT.

This clonotype was counted only a few times. V gene TRBV5-1 combines with J gene TRBJ2-5; 11 nucleotides align to TRBD2. V lost 2 bases and J lost 5; bases outside the gene matches: 11. CDR1 and CDR2 from the germline V gene are SGHRS and YFSETQ. The CDR3 has 17 amino acids. The CDR3 DNA reads TGCGCCAGCAGCTTCAACAGCGACGGGACTAGCGGTGAGACCCAGTACTTC. Translation gives CASSFNSDGTSGETQYF. The variable domain in full, with the rest retrieved from reference TRBV5-1 and TRBJ2-5, is KAGVTQTPRYLIKTRGQQVTLSCSPISGHRSVSWYQQTPGQGLQFLFEYFSETQRNKGNFPGRFSGRQFSNSRSEMNVSTLELGDSALYLCASSFNSDGTSGETQYFGPGTRLLVL.

V is TRBV7-9 and J is TRBJ2-7; possibly TRBD2 for D (5 bases). The CDR3 loop spans 13 amino acids. Looked up from germline, CDR1 is SEHNR and CDR2 is FQNEAQ (reference sequence). Deletions cut 0 bases from V and 6 bases from J, with 9 bases between. The CDR3 sequence is CASSLAGNPEQYF. The DNA of the CDR3 is TGTGCCAGCAGCTTAGCCGGGAATCCCGAGCAGTACTTC.

The rearrangement links TRBV7-9 to TRBJ1-2; TRBD1 aligns across 8 bases. This CDR3 contains 14 residues. The germline V gene has CDR1 SEHNR and CDR2 FQNEAQ (reference sequence). V was clipped by 5 bases and J by 3 bases; unmatched bases: 5. The CDR3 sequence: CASSPTGAYYGYTF. The CDR3 region has the DNA TGTGCCAGCAGCCCGACAGGGGCGTACTATGGCTACACCTTC.

This clonotype was seen more than once but under ten times. This chain joins TRBV19 and TRBJ1-2, with a weak D call TRBD1 (6 bases). Between the trimmed V and J ends, which lost 5 bases and 3 bases, there was a span of 16 bases. Germline-derived CDR1 and CDR2 are LNHDA and SQIVND (reference sequence). This CDR3 is 15 amino acids long. The CDR3 nucleotides are TGTGCCAGTAGTCCAATAGGGACACCCTACTATGGCTACACCTTC. This codes for CASSPIGTPYYGYTF.

The table lists this clonotype with a few counts. J is TRBJ2-7 and V is TRBV30; 8 positions agree with TRBD2. Germline V lookup: CDR1 GTSNPN, CDR2 SVGIG (reference sequence). The CDR3 is 13 amino acids. J lost 5 bases, V lost 6 bases, and 9 bases had no gene match. CDR3 nucleotide sequence: TGTGCCTGCCCCGGGGGGGCAAGCAACGAGCAGTACTTC. Its translation: CACPGGASNEQYF.

The chain uses TRBV5-1 and TRBJ2-1, with a weak D call TRBD2 (5 bases). Trimming removed 6 bases at V and 6 bases at J, with 13 bases between. From germline, CDR1 is SGHRS and CDR2 YFSETQ. CDR3 length: 13 residues. The CDR3 bases are TGCGCCAGCATCCCTGTGGGGAGCAATGAGCAGTTCTTC. Its protein is CASIPVGSNEQFF.

The rearrangement joins TRBV7-7 to TRBJ2-5; D uncertain. Trimming took off 4 bases at V and 6 bases at J, with 15 bases between the two ends. Germline assignment: CDR1 SSHAT and CDR2 FNYEAQ (reference sequence). The CDR3 is 14 residues long. The CDR3 DNA reads as TGTGCCAGCAGCTCAAACCCTGCAGAGAAGACCCAGTACTTC. It is translated as CASSSNPAEKTQYF.

This clonotype has more than one count but fewer than ten. J is TRBJ2-7 and V is TRBV7-9; D gene unclear. Trimming pared 0 bases from V and 2 bases from J, leaving 11 bases between. Germline CDR1 SEHNR, CDR2 FQNEAQ (reference sequence). CDR3 length: 15 residues. The CDR3 region is CASSLALQPTYEQYF. CDR3 in DNA: TGTGCCAGCAGCTTAGCGCTACAGCCAACCTACGAGCAGTACTTC.